This TCR beta chain emerged from a study of T cells after yellow fever vaccination. Overall study context: Fractions with few cells were prepared using SMART-Seq v4 Ultra Low Input.

This clonotype was observed at least ten times. Its antigen is currently unknown. A 5'RACE template-switching step, the method used to make TCR cDNA, added a universal primer site and UMIs. Each CDR3 protein is one row after TCRdb ran MiXCR on the 5' RACE reads. The sample holds 300,000 to 400,000 distinct CDR3 sequences; 8.7% are singletons and the top ten take roughly 18%. Findings of the study overall: A minor fraction of clonotypes spanned both CD4 and CD8 compartments. The presence of abundant clonotypes contaminating from the bulk population was possible in FACS-sorted repertoires.

The source material was PBMCs, sampled on the day of the first yellow fever vaccination. This sequence originates from a man aged 18 to 29 who received the YFV17D yellow fever vaccine.

For the CDR3, the DNA is TGTGCCAGCAGCAGAACGAGCCTAGGAAACACTGAAGCTTTCTTT. This sequence encodes CASSRTSLGNTEAFF. The rearrangement joins TRBV27 to TRBJ1-1; D call uncertain. This CDR3 spans 15 amino acids. The germline V and J ends were trimmed by 6 bases and 2 bases, with 16 bases remaining between them. The germline CDR1 and CDR2 sequences are MNHEY and SMNVEV (reference sequence).